The clone carrying this T cell receptor beta chain was detected only a few times. One entry per CDR3 protein, called by TCRdb with MiXCR from the 5' RACE reads. The table records about 66,000 distinct CDR3 sequences, roughly 3.9% of them present only once. The V end was cut by 2 bases, the J end by 2 bases, with 10 bases between. In germline, CDR1 is SGHRS, CDR2 YFSETQ. The CDR3 loop spans 14 amino acids. The data derive from a study of neurological immune-mediated disorders. The source material was PBMCs. This chain connects TRBV5-1 to TRBJ2-5, with TRBD1 as a possible D gene (5 bases). The receptor was derived from a man aged 25-40 years with multiple sclerosis. CDR3 protein: CASSFVDRQETQYF. CDR3 DNA: TGCGCCAGCAGCTTCGTCGACAGACAAGAGACCCAGTACTTC.